The T cell receptor beta chain under discussion was sequenced for a study of blood T cell repertoires in COVID-19 (dated by TCRdb to 2018 to 2020). Notes on the research overall: Samples covering the acute and convalescent phases of COVID-19 were provided by collaborators in the United States, Italy and Spain. The prospective study material was composed of cDNA or gDNA derived from T cells, B-cell-depleted T cells, or PBMCs. The dataset comprised deeply sampled blood TCRbeta repertoires from subjects exposed to, actively infected with, or recovered from COVID-19. A freely available public database, intended as a resource for researchers studying the immune response to SARS-CoV-2, is where the repertoires were released. Samples came from the ongoing ImmuneRACE study (first 160 participants) plus 1,254 subjects from 6 global collaborators. A de-identified subject ID, COVID-19 status, age in years and sex were almost always included in the sample metadata. Where available, HLA class I and class II types were obtained from metadata supplied by the sample provider rather than from assay-based typing.

The collaborating institutions used their own protocols to collect whole blood in K2EDTA tubes. For TCRbeta analysis, collaborators shipped samples as frozen whole blood, isolated PBMCs, or DNA extracted from either of those sample types. A word on this clone: There is no known antigen for this receptor. No much larger clone exists at a distance of one base, and base qualities are not known.

Study-wide conclusions, independent of this receptor: The amount of clinical and demographic metadata varied by source and participant and was provided uncurated.

TCRbeta CDR3 regions were amplified from genomic DNA using the immunoSEQ Assay, a bias-controlled multiplex PCR. The source study handled its data this way. The number of nucleated cells in each sample was estimated from the amplification of reference gene primers within the assay. To quantify the absolute abundance of each unique TCRbeta CDR3 rearrangement, sequence reads were collapsed and filtered. For each sample, productive Simpson clonality was calculated as the square root of Simpson's diversity index over productive rearrangements. Imported from immuneACCESS, the table was reduced by TCRdb to in-frame sequences with V and J called. These copies leave out some clones; in studies compared against another copy, an unresolved V gene accounts for under half, and the cause of the remainder is not known. That table is the source of V, J and clone size, and D and trimming were worked out from the DNA. The sample records fewer than 50,000 clones, roughly 83% of which are singletons. Approximately 14% of the sample is in the top ten clones.

The CDR3 covers 16 residues, taking in both the cysteine and the phenylalanine. Just the 48-base CDR3 DNA is kept, in frame starting at base 1. Trimming takes 4 bases off V and 1 base off J; junction bases not matched to a gene: 8. CDR1 and CDR2, per the germline V gene, are SGHTA and FQGNSA. The chain links TRBV7-2 with TRBJ2-7; 9 bases in between match TRBD1. Sequencing used peripheral blood. This sequence originates from a human donor in a cohort sampled during active COVID-19. The nucleotide sequence is TGTGCCAGCAGCTCCCCGGGGACAGGGTCGTCCTACGAGCAGTACTTC. Translated, this gives CASSSPGTGSSYEQYF.